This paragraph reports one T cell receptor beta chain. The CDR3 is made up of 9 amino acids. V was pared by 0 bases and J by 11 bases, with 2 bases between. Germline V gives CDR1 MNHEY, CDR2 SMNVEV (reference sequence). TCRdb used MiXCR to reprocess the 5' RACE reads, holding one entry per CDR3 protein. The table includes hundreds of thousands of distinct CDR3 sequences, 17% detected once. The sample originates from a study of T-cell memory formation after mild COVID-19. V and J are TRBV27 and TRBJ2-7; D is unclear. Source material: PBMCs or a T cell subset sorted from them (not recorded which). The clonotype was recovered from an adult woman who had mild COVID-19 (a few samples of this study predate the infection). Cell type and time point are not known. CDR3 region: CASSLSKYF. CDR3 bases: TGTGCCAGCAGTTTATCGAAGTACTTC.